This entry concerns a single T cell receptor beta chain. The antigen is unknown. Blood samples of approximately 2.3 ml were drawn from every donor. These data come from a study of monozygotic twins with inflammatory bowel disease. Broader study findings: Ultimately, a single strong signal or clonotype associated with IBD was not supported.

The V gene's germline CDR1 is SEHNR and CDR2 FQNEAQ (reference sequence). This CDR3 spans 13 amino acids. The authors made each sample's cDNA in eight separate reactions. For each CDR3 protein, TCRdb gives one entry from its re-call of the 5' RACE reads, without DNA. The listing contains about 210,000 distinct CDR3 sequences. The source of this sequence is a human donor with ulcerative colitis or Crohn's disease, or a healthy co-twin of an affected twin (not recorded which). The chain uses TRBV7-9 and TRBJ2-5; TCRdb indicates TRBD2, and absent DNA this call remains unverified. Sequencing input: blood. Here the CDR3 reads CASSPSVLETQYF.